Each of the 5 T cell receptor beta chains below was sequenced from the same sample in a study of shared clonotypes between healthy human individuals. Measured with immunoSEQ multiplex PCR; TCRdb has only the in-frame clones, and not every one. The data show over a million clones, 96% seen once. Sample: naive CD4+ T cells sorted from blood. The subset is: CD45RA+ positively selected. The receptors were sampled from a man between 25 and 39 years old in good health.

This chain joins TRBV7-8 and TRBJ2-5; 12 positions agree with TRBD2. This CDR3 comprises 15 residues. After removal of 5 bases from V and 1 base from J, the junction contained 2 bases not matched to a gene. In germline, CDR1 is SGHVS, CDR2 FQNEAQ. CDR3 region: CASSRTSGVQETQYF. Here the CDR3 DNA reads TGTGCCAGCAGCCGGACTAGCGGGGTCCAAGAGACCCAGTACTTC.

The genes are TRBV5-5 and TRBJ1-5; no firm D call. With 0 bases removed from V and 6 bases from J, the gap between germline ends came to 13 bases. The CDR3 is 15 residues long. The germline V gene encodes CDR1 SGHKS and CDR2 YYEKEE (reference sequence). The CDR3 bases are TGTGCCAGCAGCTTGGTCTCCGGAATTAGTCAGCCCCAGCATTTT. Its protein is CASSLVSGISQPQHF.

The V gene is TRBV28, the J gene TRBJ1-5, with no clear D. V was shortened by 1 base and J by 2 bases, with 12 bases between the two germline ends. CDR1 is MDHEN and CDR2 is SYDVKM in the germline V gene. The CDR3 has 16 residues. Here the CDR3 reads CASSLLVGGGNQPQHF. CDR3 in DNA: TGTGCCAGCAGTTTATTAGTCGGTGGGGGCAATCAGCCCCAGCATTTT.

This chain joins TRBV7-2 and TRBJ2-3; 7 bases are a match to TRBD1. The CDR3 runs to 14 residues. Germline loops: CDR1 SGHTA, CDR2 FQGNSA. Trimming at V came to 4 bases and at J to 4 bases, leaving 5 bases not matched to a gene. The CDR3 nucleotides read TGTGCCAGCAGCTCTCAGACAGGGCCAGATACGCAGTATTTT. Amino acid sequence: CASSSQTGPDTQYF. Variable domain in full (rest from reference TRBV7-2 and TRBJ2-3): GAGVSQSPSNKVTEKGKDVELRCDPISGHTALYWYRQSLGQGLEFLIYFQGNSAPDKSGLPSDRFSAERTGGSVSTLTIQRTQQEDSAVYLCASSSQTGPDTQYFGPGTRLTVL.

V is TRBV18 and J is TRBJ1-1, with D hard to call. The CDR3 runs to 17 residues. Per germline, CDR1 KGHSH and CDR2 LQKENI. Trimming removed 6 bases from V and 0 bases from J, with 20 bases in between. CDR3 sequence reads: CASSPLPQAGLNTEAFF. In DNA, the CDR3 is TGTGCCAGCTCCCCTCTCCCTCAGGCAGGACTGAACACTGAAGCTTTCTTT.